The present T cell receptor (beta chain) was sequenced within a study of identical twins. Findings of the study overall: Zero-insertion analyses might be partly confounded by invariant T cells like MAIT and iNKT.

Using its own MiXCR run on the 5' RACE reads, TCRdb lists one record per CDR3 protein. The sample records about 210,000 distinct CDR3 sequences, roughly a tenth being singletons. This clonotype came up a few times. Its matching antigen is unknown. This clonotype originated in a woman aged 18-35 years in good health. Input material: memory (CD45RO+) T cells sorted from blood.

CDR3 DNA sequence: TGTGCCAGCAGTCGTTCCAGGGGGCCGGACACCTTC. It specifies CASSRSRGPDTF. This chain links TRBV7-8 with TRBJ1-2; the match to TRBD1 covers 8 bases. CDR1 SGHVS and CDR2 FQNEAQ come from the germline V gene. CDR3 length: 12 amino acids. J gave up 12 bases and V 6 bases, and 9 bases lay outside the gene matches.